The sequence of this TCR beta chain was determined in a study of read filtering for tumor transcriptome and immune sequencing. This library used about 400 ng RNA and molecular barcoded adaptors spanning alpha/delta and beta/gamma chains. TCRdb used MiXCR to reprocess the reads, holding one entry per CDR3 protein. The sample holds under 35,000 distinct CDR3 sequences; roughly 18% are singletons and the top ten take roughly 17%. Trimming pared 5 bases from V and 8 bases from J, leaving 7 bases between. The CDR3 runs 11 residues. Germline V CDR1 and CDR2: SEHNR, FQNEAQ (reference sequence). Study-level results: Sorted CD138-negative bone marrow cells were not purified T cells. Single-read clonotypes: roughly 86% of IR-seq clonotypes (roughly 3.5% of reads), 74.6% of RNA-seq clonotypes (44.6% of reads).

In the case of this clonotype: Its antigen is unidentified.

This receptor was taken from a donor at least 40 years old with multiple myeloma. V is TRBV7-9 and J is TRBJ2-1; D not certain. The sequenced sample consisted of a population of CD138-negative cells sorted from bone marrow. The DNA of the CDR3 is TGTGCCAGCAGCAGGATCGATGAGCAGTTCTTC. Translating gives CASSRIDEQFF.